This T cell receptor (beta chain) was observed in a study of metastatic and nonmetastatic thyroid tumors. Across the whole study: Repertoires from malignant and benign thyroid patients were compared across blood and tumor or nodule tissue.

The V end lost 3 bases, the J end lost 2 bases, and 4 bases lay between the germline ends. Germline V gives CDR1 KGHSH, CDR2 LQKENI. CDR3 length equals 13 residues. Regarding this clone: What it binds is unknown.

Per the original methods: Between-group CDR3 differences, defined by clinicopathological status, yielded a distant-metastasis classifier for papillary thyroid cancer. TCRdb used MiXCR to call clones anew from the PCR reads. The V and J calls and clone size come from TCRdb's table, not from the authors' own analysis. The table shows under 20,000 clones, with around 28% occurring only once. Until they underwent thyroid surgery, no patient had received any treatment. General study results and limits: It was reported that TCR beta diversity was significantly higher in malignant thyroid tumors than benign nodules, in blood and tumor.

Sequences were obtained from tumor tissue. This clonotype originated in a female donor with papillary thyroid cancer or a benign thyroid nodule (not recorded which). Some clones in this sample may be carry-over from other donors' samples. The V and J genes are TRBV18 and TRBJ2-2; unclear D gene. The CDR3, as DNA: TGTGCCAGCTCACCCCCCAACACCGGGGAGCTGTTTTTT. Amino acids: CASSPPNTGELFF.